This T cell receptor (beta chain) was sequenced for a study of CD8+ T cells in alopecia areata. Study conclusions and caveats: Any link of baseline CD8+ expansion to response, resting on one nonresponder, remains uncertain. Among the top 100, expanded CD8+ clones were significantly decreased by tofacitinib, as was scalp clonality.

This clone was seen only a few times. Its antigen remains unknown. Treatment defined: oral pan-JAK inhibitor, 5-10 mg twice daily. Obtained from alopecia areata patients were lesional scalp punch biopsies along with peripheral blood. It was cDNA, reverse transcribed from extracted RNA, that served as the sequencing template. Using immunoSEQ multiplex PCR, the repertoire was profiled, and TCRdb retains in-frame clones only, with some absent. Of some 180,000 clones listed, about half are singletons. The sequence derives from a human donor with alopecia areata. The sample here was CD8+ T cells sorted from blood, taken at roughly week 53, from a patient treated with tofacitinib.

CDR3 nucleotide sequence: TGTGCCAGCAGCTTAGGGTCAGCCGCTAACTATGGCTACACCTTC. It translates to CASSLGSAANYGYTF. The chain links TRBV7-2 to TRBJ1-2, with no clear D. The ends were cut back, 1 base at V and 0 bases at J, with 9 bases in the middle. CDR1 and CDR2 from the germline V gene are SGHTA and FQGNSA. The CDR3 consists of 15 residues.